This TCR beta chain comes out of a study of neoadjuvant anti-PD-1 for oral cavity cancer. Using immunoSEQ multiplex PCR, the repertoire was profiled, and TCRdb retains in-frame clones only, with some absent. This table holds tens of thousands of clones, more than 35% found once. Time point noted: after neoadjuvant nivolumab, at surgical resection. CDR1 and CDR2 from the germline V gene are SGHAT and FQNNGV. V trimming: 7 bases; J trimming: 12 bases; junction bases outside the gene matches: 13. This CDR3 comprises 16 residues. This clone was seen a handful of times. This rearrangement joins TRBV11-2 to TRBJ2-1; 15 nucleotides line up with TRBD2. This specimen consisted of tumor tissue, obtained after nivolumab (anti-PD-1) treatment. This clonotype was obtained from a person aged 35 to 85 with oral cavity squamous cell carcinoma. CDR3 sequence reads: CASNERVWGLAGGQFF. The CDR3 nucleotides read TGTGCCAGCAACGAAAGGGTCTGGGGACTAGCGGGAGGGCAGTTCTTC.